The 8 T cell receptor beta chains listed next were all sequenced from one sample in a study of siplizumab effects on memory and regulatory T cells. Assay used: immunoSEQ multiplex PCR; TCRdb lists only in-frame clones, some missing. The sample comprises 75,000 to 100,000 clones, around 94% of which are singletons, and roughly 1.3% rests with the top ten. What was sequenced was non-Treg CD4+ T cells sorted from blood. The receptors originated from a human donor in good health.

The rearrangement joins TRBV7-2 to TRBJ1-2; unclear D gene. Germline values: CDR1 SGHTA, CDR2 FQGNSA. The CDR3 sequence is 13 residues long. V was trimmed by 8 bases and J by 0 bases, leaving 10 bases between them. CDR3 sequence reads: CASSRTANYGYTF. CDR3 in DNA: TGTGCCAGCTCGAGGACGGCTAACTATGGCTACACCTTC.

This chain links TRBV14 with TRBJ2-7; the match to TRBD2 covers 7 bases. Unmatched junction bases numbered 14, after V lost 3 bases and J lost 3 bases. The CDR3 is 17 amino acids. The germline V gene encodes CDR1 SGHDN and CDR2 FVKESK. CDR3 DNA sequence: TGTGCCAGCAGCCACCTTGGCCGGGGGGTAAATGACTACGAGCAGTACTTC. Translating it yields CASSHLGRGVNDYEQYF. Combining the CDR3 with reference TRBV14 and TRBJ2-7 gives the whole variable domain EAGVTQFPSHSVIEKGQTVTLRCDPISGHDNLYWYRRVMGKEIKFLLHFVKESKQDESGMPNNRFLAERTGGTYSTLKVQPAELEDSGVYFCASSHLGRGVNDYEQYFGPGTRLTVT.

This chain joins TRBV5-1 and TRBJ2-3; 7 nucleotides match TRBD1. The length of the CDR3 is 14 residues. J was trimmed by 6 bases and V by 0 bases; bases with no gene match: 4. Per the germline V gene, CDR1 is SGHRS and CDR2 is YFSETQ. This chain's CDR3 is CASSLGTGSDTQYF. CDR3 bases: TGCGCCAGCAGCTTGGGGACAGGTTCCGATACGCAGTATTTT.

This clone showed up just once. The chain carries TRBV11-2 and TRBJ2-7; 7 nucleotides match TRBD2. V dropped 3 bases and J dropped 3; count of bases not matched to a gene: 8. From germline, CDR1 is SGHAT and CDR2 FQNNGV. The CDR3 runs 15 residues. The CDR3 coding sequence is TGTGCCAGCAGCTTGAGCGGGACGGACGTCTACGAGCAGTACTTC. Translated, it gives CASSLSGTDVYEQYF.

The V call is TRBV18, the J call TRBJ2-1, with TRBD1 identical over 11 bases. Germline trimming cut 6 bases from V and 8 bases from J; bases unmatched to any gene: 9. Germline V gene sequence: CDR1 KGHSH, CDR2 LQKENI. The CDR3 runs 15 residues. The CDR3 loop is CASSPRTGGSDEQFF. The CDR3 DNA sequence: TGTGCCAGCTCCCCGAGGACAGGGGGCAGCGATGAGCAGTTCTTC.

CDR3 DNA: TGCAGTGCCCTACAGGGCTACGAGCAGTACTTC. Translated: CSALQGYEQYF. This chain links TRBV20-1 with TRBJ2-7, with D possibly being TRBD1 (6 bases). V lost 6 bases, J lost 3 bases, and 9 bases lay in between. CDR1 and CDR2 (germline): DFQATT, SNEGSKA (reference sequence). This CDR3 has 11 amino acids.

J is TRBJ2-3 and V is TRBV10-1; 9 bases fit TRBD2. The CDR3 length is 14 residues. Trimming at V came to 4 bases and at J to 9 bases, leaving 8 bases not matched to a gene. The V gene's germline CDR1 is WNHNN and CDR2 SYGVQD (reference sequence). CDR3 DNA sequence: TGCGCCAGCAGTGCCAGGGTAGCGGGAGAGACGCAGTATTTT. It codes for CASSARVAGETQYF.

This sequence joins TRBV7-2 and TRBJ1-1, with 8 nucleotides matching TRBD1. In germline, CDR1 is SGHTA, CDR2 FQGNSA. V lost 1 base and J lost 5; bases outside the gene matches: 3. The length of the CDR3 is 14 residues. CDR3 nucleotide sequence: TGTGCCAGCAGCTTAGTTCGGACAGGGACTGAAGCTTTCTTT. Amino acids: CASSLVRTGTEAFF.